A single sample is the source of the 24 T cell receptor beta chains below, sequenced in a study of cytomegalovirus exposure and HLA in healthy donors. It was with 60 Vbeta and 13 Jbeta primers that the PCR ran. Profiling relied on immunoSEQ multiplex PCR, and the TCRdb table lists in-frame clones only, not all of them. The repertoire has 97,000 or so clones, about three fifths of them found once; the top ten carry approximately 4.3%. Source material: PBMCs. The source is a human donor in good health.

This clone was observed a single time. The chain is built from TRBV27 and TRBJ2-1; D may be TRBD2 (5 bases). CDR1 and CDR2 from the germline V gene are MNHEY and SMNVEV (reference sequence). The CDR3 covers 14 residues. Trimming stripped 4 bases from V and 7 bases from J, with 14 bases between. CDR3 protein: CASSSLIARNEQFF. CDR3 bases: TGTGCCAGCAGTTCGCTGATAGCGCGGAATGAGCAGTTCTTC.

V gene TRBV2 combines with J gene TRBJ2-2; TRBD1 is a possible D gene (5 bases). The germline CDR1 and CDR2 sequences are SNHLY and FYNNEI. This CDR3 is built from 18 residues. V lost 1 base and J lost 3, with 18 bases in between. The CDR3 DNA reads TGTGCCAGCAGTGAAGAAGGGGTGCACCTCCTTCACACCGGGGAGCTGTTTTTT. It specifies CASSEEGVHLLHTGELFF. The full variable domain, its missing parts supplied by reference TRBV2 and TRBJ2-2, is EPEVTQTPSHQVTQMGQEVILRCVPISNHLYFYWYRQILGQKVEFLVSFYNNEISEKSEIFDDQFSVERPDGSNFTLKIRSTKLEDSAMYFCASSEEGVHLLHTGELFFGEGSRLTVL.

This chain joins TRBV19 and TRBJ2-7, with D possibly being TRBD2 (6 bases). This CDR3 comprises 15 residues. Per the germline V gene, CDR1 is LNHDA and CDR2 is SQIVND (reference sequence). Trimming shortened V by 3 bases and J by 3 bases, and 15 bases separated the two germline ends. CDR3 sequence (DNA): TGTGCCAGTAGTATTTCCGGGGGAACAAGCTACGAGCAGTACTTC. Translation gives CASSISGGTSYEQYF.

The chain is built from TRBV6-5 and TRBJ1-5; D remains ambiguous. The CDR3 has 13 residues. Germline assignment: CDR1 MNHEY and CDR2 SVGAGI. V lost 8 bases and J lost 7, with 15 bases in between. CDR3 sequence reads: CASGNGVHQPQHF. CDR3 coding DNA: TGTGCCAGCGGTAACGGGGTCCACCAGCCCCAGCATTTT.

V usage is TRBV27 and J usage is TRBJ1-1; D is possibly TRBD1 (5 bases). CDR3 length: 15 residues. Germline CDR1 reads MNHEY; CDR2 reads SMNVEV (reference sequence). With 0 bases removed from V and 1 base from J, the gap between germline ends came to 9 bases. CDR3 bases: TGTGCCAGCAGTTTATCGCGGGACTCGAACACTGAAGCTTTCTTT. As protein: CASSLSRDSNTEAFF.

This clone showed up just a few times. The gene calls are TRBV5-1 and TRBJ2-7, with D unclear. Trimming removed 2 bases from V and 7 bases from J, with 13 bases in between. Germline values: CDR1 SGHRS, CDR2 YFSETQ. The CDR3 contains 13 residues. The CDR3 coding sequence is TGCGCCAGCAGCTTTTTTTCAGGCGAAGAGCAGTACTTC. The encoded protein is CASSFFSGEEQYF.

The gene calls are TRBV5-3 and TRBJ1-5; D is possibly TRBD1 (5 bases). TRBV5-3 is sorted into the ORF group, with uncertain function. V dropped 2 bases and J dropped 8 bases, with 17 bases sitting between them. The CDR3 runs to 15 residues. The CDR3 loop is CARSLYAGPPKPQHF. Here the CDR3 DNA reads TGTGCCAGAAGCTTATATGCGGGACCCCCTAAGCCCCAGCATTTT.

This chain joins TRBV28 and TRBJ2-3, with TRBD2 as a possible D gene (6 bases). In germline, CDR1 is MDHEN, CDR2 SYDVKM. CDR3 length equals 16 residues. V was shortened by 4 bases and J by 1 base, with 15 bases between the two germline ends. CDR3 in DNA: TGTGCCAGCAGTTCAAATCCTAGCGACCGCACAGATACGCAGTATTTT. Its protein product is CASSSNPSDRTDTQYF.

This clone has just a few counts. This chain uses TRBV4-1 with TRBJ1-4; TRBD1 matches 9 bases. The germline CDR1 and CDR2 sequences are MGHRA and YSYEKL. This CDR3 is 17 amino acids long. With 5 bases clipped from V and 2 bases from J, the junction kept 9 bases outside the gene matches. The CDR3 reads CASSSTGGGSTNEKLFF. DNA for the CDR3: TGCGCCAGCAGCTCCACAGGGGGCGGTTCCACTAATGAAAAACTGTTTTTT.

The rearrangement joins TRBV30 to TRBJ1-2; the match to TRBD1 covers 8 bases. In germline, CDR1 is GTSNPN, CDR2 SVGIG (reference sequence). This CDR3 contains 15 residues. Unmatched junction bases numbered 9, after V lost 2 bases and J lost 4 bases. The CDR3 bases are TGTGCCTGGAGTCCGGGACAGGTGGCGGCCTATGGCTACACCTTC. Translated, it gives CAWSPGQVAAYGYTF.

This clone was found a few times. The rearrangement uses TRBV5-4 and TRBJ2-2; TRBD1 might be the D (6 bases). The CDR3 extends over 13 amino acids. Germline lookup yields CDR1 SGHNT and CDR2 YYREEE (reference sequence). V lost 2 bases to trimming and J lost 6 bases, with 8 bases between them. The CDR3 loop reads CASSLKGAGELFF. CDR3 DNA: TGTGCCAGCAGCTTAAAGGGGGCCGGGGAGCTGTTTTTT.

This chain joins TRBV10-3 and TRBJ2-5; perhaps TRBD1 as D (6 bases). V lost 0 bases and J lost 1, with 15 bases in between. The germline gives CDR1 ENHRY, CDR2 SYGVKD. This CDR3 region has 17 residues. The CDR3 protein is CAISESGARGLQETQYF. CDR3 sequence (DNA): TGTGCCATCAGTGAGTCGGGGGCCCGAGGCCTCCAAGAGACCCAGTACTTC.

The table lists this clone with a few counts. The chain joins TRBV5-1 to TRBJ2-7; 8 bases line up with TRBD1. V shed 4 bases, J shed 1 base, and the junction held 4 bases outside the gene matches. The CDR3 sequence is 14 residues long. CDR1 is SGHRS, CDR2 YFSETQ, per germline. CDR3: CASSLGDRSYEQYF. As DNA, the CDR3 is TGCGCCAGCAGCCTAGGGGACAGGTCCTACGAGCAGTACTTC.

Here the CDR3 DNA reads TGTGCCACCCGACTGGGGGCGGGCTATGGCTACACCTTC. It specifies CATRLGAGYGYTF. V and J are TRBV5-4 and TRBJ1-2, with D possibly TRBD1 on 6 matching bases. With 9 bases removed from V and 4 bases from J, the gap between germline ends came to 16 bases. The germline CDR1 and CDR2 sequences are SGHNT and YYREEE (reference sequence). This CDR3 is 13 amino acids long.

The J gene is TRBJ1-2, the V gene TRBV2; 9 bases line up with TRBD1. The V gene end was trimmed by 6 bases and the J gene end by 5 bases; junction bases not matched to a gene: 4. The CDR3 has 13 residues. Per germline, CDR1 SNHLY and CDR2 FYNNEI. In nucleotides, the CDR3 is TGTGCCAGCAGCCGGGACAGGGAGTATGGCTACACCTTC. Protein: CASSRDREYGYTF. Full variable domain (outside the CDR3, taken from reference TRBV2 and TRBJ1-2): EPEVTQTPSHQVTQMGQEVILRCVPISNHLYFYWYRQILGQKVEFLVSFYNNEISEKSEIFDDQFSVERPDGSNFTLKIRSTKLEDSAMYFCASSRDREYGYTFGSGTRLTVV.

The CDR3 spells CASSGGQGEQYF. The CDR3 DNA reads as TGCGCCAGCAGTGGGGGGCAGGGGGAGCAGTACTTC. J is TRBJ2-7 and V is TRBV10-2; TRBD1 might be the D (6 bases). V dropped 4 bases and J dropped 7 bases, with 11 bases sitting between them. The germline CDR1 and CDR2 sequences are WSHSY and SAAADI. The CDR3 covers 12 residues.

This clone was seen only once. The chain is built from TRBV10-2 and TRBJ2-2; 8 nucleotides line up with TRBD2. This CDR3 has 17 residues. V was pared by 3 bases and J by 2 bases, with 8 bases of the junction left unmatched. From germline, CDR1 is WSHSY and CDR2 SAAADI. The CDR3 is CASSERTSWANTGELFF. DNA for the CDR3: TGCGCCAGCAGTGAAAGGACTAGCTGGGCCAACACCGGGGAGCTGTTTTTT.

The genes are TRBV6-1 and TRBJ2-7; perhaps TRBD1 as D (6 bases). V was cut by 1 base and J by 2 bases, with 12 bases left in between. The CDR3 consists of 15 residues. Germline loops: CDR1 MNHNS, CDR2 SASEGT. As DNA, the CDR3 is TGTGCCAGCAGTGAAGGGTTACAGGGTCCCTACGAGCAGTACTTC. Amino acid sequence: CASSEGLQGPYEQYF.

V usage is TRBV19 and J usage is TRBJ2-5; 7 nucleotides align to TRBD1. The CDR3 runs to 11 residues. The V gene's germline CDR1 is LNHDA and CDR2 SQIVND (reference sequence). With 9 bases clipped from V and 5 bases from J, the junction kept 3 bases outside the gene matches. CDR3 loop: CASEQGETQYF. The CDR3 DNA is TGTGCCAGCGAACAGGGGGAGACCCAGTACTTC.

The chain's CDR3 is CSVPTGVSHYEQYF. In nucleotides, the CDR3 is TGCAGCGTACCGACAGGAGTATCCCACTACGAGCAGTACTTC. This chain joins TRBV29-1 and TRBJ2-7, with a weak D call TRBD1 (6 bases). V was trimmed by 6 bases and J by 3 bases, leaving 18 bases between them. CDR3 size: 14 residues. CDR1 and CDR2 from the germline V gene are SQVTM and ANQGSEA.

The chain joins TRBV19 to TRBJ2-3; D might be TRBD2 (6 bases). The CDR3 consists of 15 residues. V gave up 1 base and J gave up 1 base, with 9 bases separating them. Germline V lookup: CDR1 LNHDA, CDR2 SQIVND (reference sequence). For the CDR3, the DNA is TGTGCCAGTAGTATAGCGGGGGTGGGCACAGATACGCAGTATTTT. This codes for CASSIAGVGTDTQYF.

The chain links TRBV27 to TRBJ1-5; D is unresolved. The CDR3 contains 15 residues. CDR1 and CDR2 (germline): MNHEY, SMNVEV (reference sequence). Trimming stripped 6 bases from V and 7 bases from J, with 19 bases between. The DNA of the CDR3 is TGTGCCAGCAGGGTAACAGCAACAGCGGTCCAGCCCCAGCATTTT. Translated, it gives CASRVTATAVQPQHF.

This sequence joins TRBV5-6 and TRBJ1-2, with D tentatively TRBD1 (5 bases). With 0 bases removed from V and 3 bases from J, the gap between germline ends came to 12 bases. Looked up from germline, CDR1 is SGHDT and CDR2 is YYEEEE. The CDR3 has 15 amino acids. CDR3 region: CASSLVGRQYYGYTF. CDR3 bases: TGTGCCAGCAGCTTGGTCGGTAGACAGTACTATGGCTACACCTTC.

The chain links TRBV4-1 to TRBJ2-5, with no clear D. This CDR3 has 14 amino acids. Germline loops: CDR1 MGHRA, CDR2 YSYEKL. Between the trimmed V and J ends, which lost 3 bases and 7 bases, there was a span of 15 bases. The CDR3 sequence is CASSQPAQSGTQYF. The DNA for the CDR3 is TGCGCCAGCAGCCAGCCCGCTCAATCAGGGACCCAGTACTTC.